This is a list of T cell receptor beta chains from one sample in a study of OX40 agonist ivuxolimab in advanced cancers. Produced via immunoSEQ multiplex PCR; TCRdb's table is partial and in-frame only. This sample has about 100,000 clones, with more than 85% found just once. The sample consisted of CD4+ or CD8+ T cells sorted from blood, taken in a trial of the OX40 agonist ivuxolimab. The receptor source for this set is an adult with an advanced solid tumor such as melanoma, head and neck, liver or kidney cancer. The CDR3 runs from the conserved cysteine through the conserved F or W. D genes are given only for firm matches. Only some rows state a clone size, as once, few, many or a class for expanded clones.

d_call clone_size j_call v_call cdr3_nt cdr3_aa
TRBD1 . TRBJ2-3 TRBV18 TGTGCCAGCTCACCAAACTCCTGGACAGGGGCCACAGATACGCAGTATTTT CASSPNSWTGATDTQYF
. once TRBJ1-1 TRBV28 TGTGCCAGCAGTTTGGTTGTTCCCAACACTGAAGCTTTCTTT CASSLVVPNTEAFF
. . TRBJ1-1 TRBV28 TGTGCCAGCAGTTTAACGGGGTTTGACATGAACACTGAAGCTTTCTTT CASSLTGFDMNTEAFF
TRBD1 . TRBJ2-7 TRBV29-1 TGCAGCGTCGAGCCACAGGGGGCCGGGCAGTACTTC CSVEPQGAGQYF
TRBD1 . TRBJ1-5 TRBV28 TGTGCCAGCAGGCCCAAGCCGTCGGGACAGAGCAATCAGCCCCAGCATTTT CASRPKPSGQSNQPQHF
TRBD1 . TRBJ2-3 TRBV6-5 TGTGGCACAGGGGGCGGCACAGATACGCAGTATTTT CGTGGGTDTQYF
TRBD1 . TRBJ2-7 TRBV2 TGTGCCAGCAGTCCAGGACAGGGCAGCTACGAGCAGTACTTC CASSPGQGSYEQYF
. . TRBJ1-5 TRBV7-2 TGTGCCAGCAGCTTAGTAACAGGAGATCAGCCCCAGCATTTT CASSLVTGDQPQHF
. . TRBJ1-1 TRBV23-1 TGCGCCAGCAGTCAATCAGCATGGAGAGGGCCGAACACTGAAGCTTTCTTT CASSQSAWRGPNTEAFF
TRBD2 . TRBJ2-2 TRBV11-3 TGTGCCAGCAGCTTAGAGGGGGGGACCGGGGAGCTGTTTTTT CASSLEGGTGELFF
. . TRBJ2-5 TRBV5-4 TGTGCCACCCTAGACAGTACGACGTCCCAAGAGACCCAGTACTTC CATLDSTTSQETQYF
TRBD2 . TRBJ2-1 TRBV28 TGTGCCAGCAGTCCACGACTAGCGGGCTACAATGAGCAGTTCTTC CASSPRLAGYNEQFF
. . TRBJ1-1 TRBV29-1 TGCAGCGTTGATGGGCGATGGAACACTGAAGCTTTCTTT CSVDGRWNTEAFF
. . TRBJ2-2 TRBV7-2 TGTGCCAGCAGCTTAGACAGGGATACCGGGGAGCTGTTTTTT CASSLDRDTGELFF
. . TRBJ1-2 TRBV10-1 TGCGCCAGCAGTCTTTTTGGGACGGACAGTTATGGCTACACCTTC CASSLFGTDSYGYTF
TRBD2 . TRBJ2-3 TRBV7-9 TGTGCCAGCAGCTCAGAGGCGTCTAGCGGAGCTAGCACAGATACGCAGTATTTT CASSSEASSGASTDTQYF
. . TRBJ2-5 TRBV5-1 TGCGCCAGCAGCCCCATGACCAGTGAGCCAGAGACCCAGTACTTC CASSPMTSEPETQYF
TRBD1 . TRBJ2-7 TRBV25-1 TGTGCCAGCAGTGAATATGGGGGGACAGGGGGCTACGAGCAGTACTTC CASSEYGGTGGYEQYF
. . TRBJ2-1 TRBV6-1 TGTGCCAGCAGTGAAGCTTTTGGCACCATCTCCTACAATGAGCAGTTCTTC CASSEAFGTISYNEQFF
TRBD1 once TRBJ1-1 TRBV7-2 TGTGCCAGCAGCTGGGCCGGGACAGGGAACACTGAAGCTTTCTTT CASSWAGTGNTEAFF
. . TRBJ1-1 TRBV6-1 TGTGCCAGCAGTGGACAGTTTTATAACACTGAAGCTTTCTTT CASSGQFYNTEAFF
. . TRBJ2-6 TRBV27 TGTGCCAGCAGTCCCTGGGGCGCTGGGGCCAACGTCCTGACTTTC CASSPWGAGANVLTF
. . TRBJ2-1 TRBV7-3 TGTGCCAGCAGCCTCCCGGGGAGGGAGCAGTTCTTC CASSLPGREQFF
TRBD2 . TRBJ2-5 TRBV5-1 TGCGCCAGCAGCTTGGTGGCTAGCGGGAGGGCCGAGCAAGAGACCCAGTACTTC CASSLVASGRAEQETQYF
TRBD2 . TRBJ2-7 TRBV9 TGTGCCAGCAGCGAGCGGGAGGGCCGGGACGAGCAGTACTTC CASSEREGRDEQYF
TRBD1 . TRBJ2-1 TRBV7-3 TGTGCCAGCAGCCTCGGGACAGGGGACCATGAGCAGTTCTTC CASSLGTGDHEQFF
TRBD1 . TRBJ1-2 TRBV2 TGTGCCAGCAGACAGGGGCCCTATGGCTACACCTTC CASRQGPYGYTF
. . TRBJ2-7 TRBV2 TGTGCCAGCAGAGAACTAGTAAACGAGCAGTACTTC CASRELVNEQYF
. once TRBJ2-1 TRBV6-5 TGTGCCAGCAGGCCTACCTCCTACAATGAGCAGTTCTTC CASRPTSYNEQFF
. . TRBJ1-2 TRBV7-9 TGTGCCAGCAGCTTAGGTCTGGAATTCACCTTC CASSLGLEFTF
TRBD2 . TRBJ2-1 TRBV7-3 TGTGCCAGCAGCTTAGTGATCCCCGCAGCTAGCGGAGCATCCTACAATGAGCAGTTCTTC CASSLVIPAASGASYNEQFF
. . TRBJ2-7 TRBV7-2 TGTGCCAGCAGCTCCCGCCAGGGGGGCGGATACGAGCAGTACTTC CASSSRQGGGYEQYF
TRBD1 . TRBJ1-2 TRBV7-2 TGTGCCAGCAGCTTAGCGGGGAAGACAGGGGGCACCTTC CASSLAGKTGGTF
TRBD1 . TRBJ2-5 TRBV6-6 TGTGCCAGCATTCCCGGGACAGGGCTGGAGACCCAGTACTTC CASIPGTGLETQYF
TRBD2 . TRBJ2-1 TRBV28 TGTGCCAGCAGTTTGACTAGCGGGAGTGTGAATGAGCAGTTCTTC CASSLTSGSVNEQFF
TRBD1 . TRBJ1-1 TRBV27 TGTGCCAGCAGTTTACACGGACAGGGAAACACTGAAGCTTTCTTT CASSLHGQGNTEAFF
. few TRBJ2-7 TRBV6-6 TGTGCCAGCAGGCTTACCGGGACTCTAACCTACGAGCAGTACTTC CASRLTGTLTYEQYF
TRBD1 . TRBJ2-7 TRBV2 TGTGCCAGCTGTCATAGATGGGACAGAAGCTACGAGCAGTACTTC CASCHRWDRSYEQYF
. . TRBJ1-3 TRBV4-2 TGTGCCAGCAGCTTGGGACTTGGGAACACCATATATTTT CASSLGLGNTIYF
. . TRBJ1-4 TRBV7-6 TGTGCCAGCAGCTCCCGAGGGGTCGGTGAAAAACTGTTTTTT CASSSRGVGEKLFF
. . TRBJ2-1 TRBV30 TGTGCCTGGAGGCCGTCGTCGTTCTACAATGAGCAGTTCTTC CAWRPSSFYNEQFF
TRBD1 . TRBJ2-7 TRBV5-4 TGTGCCAGCAGGGCTCGGGACAGGGGCTACGAGCAGTACTTC CASRARDRGYEQYF